The text below deals with one T cell receptor beta chain. This record belongs to a study of Graves' ophthalmopathy and Graves' hyperthyroidism. Using RNA transcripts, the TCR beta CDR3 regions were amplified. Following a first-round RT-PCR that used HTBI primers, a second-round multiplex PCR was carried out. Each CDR3 protein is one row after TCRdb ran MiXCR on the multiplex PCR reads. Of approximately 700,000 distinct CDR3 sequences listed, 35% to 50% are singletons. The V gene lost 4 bases and the J gene lost 6 bases, with 16 bases spanning the gap. The CDR3 consists of 14 residues. Germline V gives CDR1 LGHNA, CDR2 YSLEER.

Sequencing was done on a sample of peripheral blood. The receptor was derived from an adult man with Graves' ophthalmopathy. The chain joins TRBV4-3 to TRBJ2-7; D might be TRBD1 or TRBD2, each matching 5 bases. The chain's CDR3 is CASSPTGGGIEQYF. CDR3 sequence (DNA): TGCGCCAGCAGCCCCACAGGTGGGGGAATCGAGCAGTACTTC.